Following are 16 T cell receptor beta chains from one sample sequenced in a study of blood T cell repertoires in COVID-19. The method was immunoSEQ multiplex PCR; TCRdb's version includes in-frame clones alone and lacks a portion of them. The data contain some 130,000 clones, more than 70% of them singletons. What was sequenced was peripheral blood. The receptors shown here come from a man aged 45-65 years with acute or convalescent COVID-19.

In nucleotides, the CDR3 is TGTGCCAGCAGCCCCGGGACTAGCGGGGGAAGCACAGATACGCAGTATTTT. Translating gives CASSPGTSGGSTDTQYF. The chain links TRBV4-2 to TRBJ2-3, with TRBD2 matching over 14 bases. Germline V gives CDR1 LGHNA, CDR2 YNFKEQ. The CDR3 totals 17 residues. Losses at the gene ends were 4 bases for V and 0 bases for J; bases not matched to a gene: 3.

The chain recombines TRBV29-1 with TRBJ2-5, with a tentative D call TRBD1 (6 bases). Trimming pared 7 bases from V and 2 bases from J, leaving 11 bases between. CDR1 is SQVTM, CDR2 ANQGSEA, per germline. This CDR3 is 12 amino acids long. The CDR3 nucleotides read TGCAGCGGACAGGTACAGCAAGAGACCCAGTACTTC. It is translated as CSGQVQQETQYF.

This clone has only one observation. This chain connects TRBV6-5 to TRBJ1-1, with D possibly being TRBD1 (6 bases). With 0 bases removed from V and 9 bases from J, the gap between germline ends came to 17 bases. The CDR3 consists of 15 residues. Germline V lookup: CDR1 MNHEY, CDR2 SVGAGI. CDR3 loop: CASSYSRTVGTQAFF. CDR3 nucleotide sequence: TGTGCCAGCAGTTACTCGAGGACAGTGGGAACTCAAGCTTTCTTT.

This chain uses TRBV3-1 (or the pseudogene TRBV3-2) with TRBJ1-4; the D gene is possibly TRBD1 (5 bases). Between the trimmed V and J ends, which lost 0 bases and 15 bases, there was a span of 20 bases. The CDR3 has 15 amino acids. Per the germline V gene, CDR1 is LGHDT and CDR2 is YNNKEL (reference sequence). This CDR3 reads CASSQDGQGDFTVFF. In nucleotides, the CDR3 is TGTGCCAGCAGCCAAGATGGGCAGGGCGACTTCACTGTGTTTTTT.

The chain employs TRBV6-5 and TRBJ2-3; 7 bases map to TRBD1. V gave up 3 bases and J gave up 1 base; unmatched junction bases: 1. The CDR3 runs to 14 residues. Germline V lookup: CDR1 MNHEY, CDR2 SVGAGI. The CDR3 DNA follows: TGTGCCAGCAGTTATGACAGGGGCACAGATACGCAGTATTTT. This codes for CASSYDRGTDTQYF.

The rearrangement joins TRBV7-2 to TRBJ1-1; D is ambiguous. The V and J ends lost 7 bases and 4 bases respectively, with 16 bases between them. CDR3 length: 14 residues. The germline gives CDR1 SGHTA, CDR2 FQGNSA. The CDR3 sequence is CASTPGGARTEAFF. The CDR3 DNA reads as TGTGCCAGCACCCCGGGAGGAGCGCGCACTGAAGCTTTCTTT.

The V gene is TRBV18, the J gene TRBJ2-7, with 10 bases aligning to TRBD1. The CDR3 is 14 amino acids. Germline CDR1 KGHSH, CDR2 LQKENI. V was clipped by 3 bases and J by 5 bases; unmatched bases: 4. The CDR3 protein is CASSPGTGVDEQYF. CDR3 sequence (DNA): TGTGCCAGCTCACCGGGGACAGGGGTCGACGAGCAGTACTTC.

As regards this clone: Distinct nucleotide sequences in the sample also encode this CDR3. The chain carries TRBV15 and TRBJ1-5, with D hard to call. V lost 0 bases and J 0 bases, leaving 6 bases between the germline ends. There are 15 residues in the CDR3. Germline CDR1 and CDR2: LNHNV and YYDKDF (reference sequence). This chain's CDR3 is CATSRDRSSNQPQHF. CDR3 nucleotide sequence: TGTGCCACCAGCAGAGATCGCAGTAGCAATCAGCCCCAGCATTTT.

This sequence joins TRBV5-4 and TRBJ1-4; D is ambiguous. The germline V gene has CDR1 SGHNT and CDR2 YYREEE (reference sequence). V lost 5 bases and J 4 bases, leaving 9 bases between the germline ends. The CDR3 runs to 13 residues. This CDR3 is CASSSRLNEKLFF. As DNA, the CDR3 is TGTGCCAGCAGTTCCCGACTTAATGAAAAACTGTTTTTT.

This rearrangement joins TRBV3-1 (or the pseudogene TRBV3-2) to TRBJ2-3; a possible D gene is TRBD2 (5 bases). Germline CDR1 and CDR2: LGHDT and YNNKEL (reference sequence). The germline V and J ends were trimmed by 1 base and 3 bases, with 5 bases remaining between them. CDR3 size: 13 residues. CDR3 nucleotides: TGTGCCAGCAGCCAAGGAGGGACAGATACGCAGTATTTT. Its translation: CASSQGGTDTQYF.

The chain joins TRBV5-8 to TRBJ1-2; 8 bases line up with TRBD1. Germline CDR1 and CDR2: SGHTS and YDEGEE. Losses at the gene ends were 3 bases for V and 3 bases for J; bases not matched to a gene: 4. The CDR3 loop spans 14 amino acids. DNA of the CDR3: TGTGCCAGCAGCTCAGGGACAGGTTACTATGGCTACACCTTC. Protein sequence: CASSSGTGYYGYTF.

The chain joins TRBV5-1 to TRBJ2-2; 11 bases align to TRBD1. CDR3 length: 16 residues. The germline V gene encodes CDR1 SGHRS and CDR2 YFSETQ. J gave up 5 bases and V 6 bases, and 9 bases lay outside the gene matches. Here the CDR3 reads CASNPRGTGGTGELFF. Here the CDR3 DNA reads TGCGCCAGCAACCCCAGGGGGACAGGGGGAACCGGGGAGCTGTTTTTT. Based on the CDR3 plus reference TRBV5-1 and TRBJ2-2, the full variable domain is KAGVTQTPRYLIKTRGQQVTLSCSPISGHRSVSWYQQTPGQGLQFLFEYFSETQRNKGNFPGRFSGRQFSNSRSEMNVSTLELGDSALYLCASNPRGTGGTGELFFGEGSRLTVL.

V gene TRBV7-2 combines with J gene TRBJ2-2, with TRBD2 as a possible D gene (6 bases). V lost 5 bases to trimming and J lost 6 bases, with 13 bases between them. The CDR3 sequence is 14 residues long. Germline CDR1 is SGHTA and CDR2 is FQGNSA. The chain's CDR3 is CASSQKSGAGELFF. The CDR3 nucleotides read TGTGCCAGCAGCCAGAAATCGGGGGCCGGGGAGCTGTTTTTT. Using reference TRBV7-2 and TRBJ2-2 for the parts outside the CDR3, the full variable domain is GAGVSQSPSNKVTEKGKDVELRCDPISGHTALYWYRQSLGQGLEFLIYFQGNSAPDKSGLPSDRFSAERTGGSVSTLTIQRTQQEDSAVYLCASSQKSGAGELFFGEGSRLTVL.

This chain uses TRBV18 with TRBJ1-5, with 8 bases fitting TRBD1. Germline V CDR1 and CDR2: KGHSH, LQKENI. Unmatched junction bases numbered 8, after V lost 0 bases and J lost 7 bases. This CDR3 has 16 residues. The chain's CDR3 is CASSPPDRTGLQPQHF. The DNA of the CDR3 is TGTGCCAGCTCACCACCTGACCGGACAGGGTTACAGCCCCAGCATTTT.

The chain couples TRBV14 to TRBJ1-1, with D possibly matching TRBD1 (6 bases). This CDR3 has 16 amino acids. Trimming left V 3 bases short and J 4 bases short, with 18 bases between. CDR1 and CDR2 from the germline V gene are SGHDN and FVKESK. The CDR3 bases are TGTGCCAGCAGCCACAGGGCAGGGGCCCTGTTCACTGAAGCTTTCTTT. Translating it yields CASSHRAGALFTEAFF. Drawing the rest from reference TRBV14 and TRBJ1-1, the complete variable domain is EAGVTQFPSHSVIEKGQTVTLRCDPISGHDNLYWYRRVMGKEIKFLLHFVKESKQDESGMPNNRFLAERTGGTYSTLKVQPAELEDSGVYFCASSHRAGALFTEAFFGQGTRLTVV.

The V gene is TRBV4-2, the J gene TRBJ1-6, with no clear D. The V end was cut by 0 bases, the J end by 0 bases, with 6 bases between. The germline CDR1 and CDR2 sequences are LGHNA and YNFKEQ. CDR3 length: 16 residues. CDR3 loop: CASSQEIGSYNSPLHF. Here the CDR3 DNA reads TGTGCCAGCAGCCAAGAGATCGGCTCCTATAATTCACCCCTCCACTTT.